Below are 2 T cell receptor beta chains sequenced from a single sample in a study of T cell responses to AZD1222 COVID-19 vaccine. Repertoires were generated with immunoSEQ multiplex PCR, while TCRdb's copy carries only in-frame clones and drops some. The sample lists around 110,000 clones, roughly 93% occurring once. This specimen was peripheral blood, taken 28 days after the second AZD1222 dose. The receptors shown here come from an adult who received the AZD1222 COVID-19 vaccine.

V gene TRBV28 combines with J gene TRBJ1-1; D unresolved. CDR3 size: 16 residues. Deletions cut 1 base from V and 1 base from J, with 13 bases between. Germline lookup yields CDR1 MDHEN and CDR2 SYDVKM. The CDR3 spells CASSLSPSGQNTEAFF. The CDR3 region has the DNA TGTGCCAGCAGTTTATCCCCCTCCGGTCAGAACACTGAAGCTTTCTTT.

The rearrangement joins TRBV29-1 to TRBJ2-7; 14 nucleotides match TRBD2. CDR3 length: 15 residues. Germline V lookup: CDR1 SQVTM, CDR2 ANQGSEA. With V trimmed by 0 bases and J by 6 bases, 4 bases remained unmatched. CDR3 sequence: CSVEDPGLAGGEQYF. CDR3 nucleotide sequence: TGCAGCGTTGAAGATCCCGGACTAGCGGGAGGCGAGCAGTACTTC.